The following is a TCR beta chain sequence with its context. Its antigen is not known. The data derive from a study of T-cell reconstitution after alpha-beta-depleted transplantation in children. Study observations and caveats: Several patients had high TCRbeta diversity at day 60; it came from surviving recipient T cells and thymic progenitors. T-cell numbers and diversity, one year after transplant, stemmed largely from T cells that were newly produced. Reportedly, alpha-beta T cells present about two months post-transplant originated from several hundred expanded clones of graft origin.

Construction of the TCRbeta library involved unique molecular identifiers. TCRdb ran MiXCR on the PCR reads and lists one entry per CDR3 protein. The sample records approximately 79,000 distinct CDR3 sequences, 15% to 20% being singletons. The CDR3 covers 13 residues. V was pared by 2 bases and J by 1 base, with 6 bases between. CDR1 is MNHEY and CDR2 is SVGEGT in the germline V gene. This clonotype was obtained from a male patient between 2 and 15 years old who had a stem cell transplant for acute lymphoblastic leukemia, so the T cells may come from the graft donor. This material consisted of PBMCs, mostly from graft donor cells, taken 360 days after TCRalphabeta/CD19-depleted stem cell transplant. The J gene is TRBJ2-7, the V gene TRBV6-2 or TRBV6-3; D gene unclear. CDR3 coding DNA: TGTGCCAGCAGTTACAGGAGATCCTACGAGCAGTACTTC. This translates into CASSYRRSYEQYF.